The T cell receptor beta chain under discussion was sequenced for a study of shared clonotypes between healthy human individuals. Comment on this clone: Its antigen is as yet unknown.

Profiled with immunoSEQ multiplex PCR; TCRdb holds only in-frame clones, not every one. Counted here are millions of clones, more than 90% occurring once; the ten biggest clones make up more than 0.12%. CDR3 length equals 15 residues. Trimming removed 7 bases from V and 4 bases from J; junction bases left unmatched: 8. The V gene's germline CDR1 is SGDLS and CDR2 YYNGEE. Study outcomes and limitations: Sampling covered blood only; tissue repertoires likely differ.

This rearrangement joins TRBV9 to TRBJ2-1; 10 nucleotides align to TRBD2. The receptor was isolated from a man aged 18 to 29 in good health. The sample taken for sequencing was naive CD4+ T cells sorted from blood. Regarding subset: CD45RA+ positively selected. CDR3 residues: CASSLAGGRYNEQFF. DNA of the CDR3: TGTGCCAGCTCCTTAGCGGGGGGCCGGTACAATGAGCAGTTCTTC. The entire variable domain, with the rest obtained from reference TRBV9 and TRBJ2-1, is as follows: DSGVTQTPKHLITATGQRVTLRCSPRSGDLSVYWYQQSLDQGLQFLIQYYNGEERAKGNILERFSAQQFPDLHSELNLSSLELGDSALYFCASSLAGGRYNEQFFGPGTRLTVL.